The clone carrying this T cell receptor (beta chain) has just a few counts. Its specificity is not known. The entry originates in a study of T cell responses to AZD1222 COVID-19 vaccine. Study results and limitations: Of the AZD1222 recipients, only five to seven were seropositive at baseline. Vaccination with two AZD1222 doses was followed by a rise in Spike-specific TCR breadth and depth. Distributed over spike, vaccine-associated CD4 TCRs predominated at 160-218 and 743-854. Nearly half of spike-specific TCRs reportedly target variant regions that are unmutated in the B.1.351 and B.1.1.7 variants.

The V and J ends lost 8 bases and 8 bases respectively, with 15 bases between them. The CDR3 length is 12 residues. The germline V gene has CDR1 LNHDA and CDR2 SQIVND (reference sequence). Libraries were prepared by immunoSEQ multiplex PCR; TCRdb keeps only in-frame clonotypes and omits some of them. The top ten hold 4.4% of the sample, which has over 100,000 clones, over 75% seen once. The sequence derives from an adult who received the AZD1222 COVID-19 vaccine. The sequencing used peripheral blood, collected 28 days after the second AZD1222 dose. This chain uses TRBV19 with TRBJ1-2, with a weak D call TRBD1 (6 bases). This chain's CDR3 is CASRRGAWGYTF. The DNA for the CDR3 is TGTGCCAGTCGACGGGGGGCCTGGGGCTACACCTTC.